This T cell receptor beta chain was captured in a study of T cell repertoires in cytomegalovirus infection. Turning to the study itself: Indications came from public TCR beta signatures; they pointed to CMV infection and to a matching HLA type. The study's findings and limits: Cumulative frequency of public TCR beta families picked out carriers of CMV plus the relevant HLA. HLA-C-restricted CMV-specific TCR beta clonotypes were dominant in the ex vivo response.

On this clonotype: Its target is unknown.

Each CDR3 protein gets one entry after TCRdb re-called the reads with MiXCR. The data show about 530,000 distinct CDR3 sequences, 26% seen once. The CDR3 loop spans 14 amino acids. Trimming at V came to 0 bases and at J to 2 bases, leaving 2 bases not matched to a gene. Germline CDR1 DFQATT, CDR2 SNEGSKA (reference sequence). The TCR was taken from a human donor in good health (CMV status not recorded). Some clones in this sample may be carry-over from other donors' samples. Sequencing was performed on PBMCs. The J gene is TRBJ2-5, the V gene TRBV20-1, with 8 nucleotides matching TRBD2. DNA for the CDR3: TGCAGTGCTAGAGACGGACTAGCTCAAGAGACCCAGTACTTC. It translates to CSARDGLAQETQYF.